This TCR beta chain is from a study of cytomegalovirus exposure and HLA in healthy donors. Regarding the study as a whole: Among the CMV-associated chains, a few were confirmed in vitro as specific for CMV antigens.

About this clone itself: Its matching antigen is unknown.

Unrecorded immune exposures were likely, despite nominal health at sampling. The CDR3 loop spans 14 amino acids. With 4 bases removed from V and 4 bases from J, the gap between germline ends came to 14 bases. In germline, CDR1 is MNHNS, CDR2 SASEGT. In the PCR, 60 Vbeta and 13 Jbeta primers were used. The table came from immunoSEQ multiplex PCR; TCRdb's copy has only in-frame clones and leaves some out. The repertoire includes some 150,000 clones, about four fifths of them detected once, and roughly 6% sits in the top ten. This chain links TRBV6-1 with TRBJ2-7; a possible D gene is TRBD2 (5 bases). This clonotype originated in a man in his fifties or sixties in good health and CMV-seropositive. The sample consisted of PBMCs. CDR3 in amino acids: CASSGRGSRYEQYF. The CDR3 nucleotides read TGTGCCAGCAGTGGCCGTGGGAGTCGGTACGAGCAGTACTTC.